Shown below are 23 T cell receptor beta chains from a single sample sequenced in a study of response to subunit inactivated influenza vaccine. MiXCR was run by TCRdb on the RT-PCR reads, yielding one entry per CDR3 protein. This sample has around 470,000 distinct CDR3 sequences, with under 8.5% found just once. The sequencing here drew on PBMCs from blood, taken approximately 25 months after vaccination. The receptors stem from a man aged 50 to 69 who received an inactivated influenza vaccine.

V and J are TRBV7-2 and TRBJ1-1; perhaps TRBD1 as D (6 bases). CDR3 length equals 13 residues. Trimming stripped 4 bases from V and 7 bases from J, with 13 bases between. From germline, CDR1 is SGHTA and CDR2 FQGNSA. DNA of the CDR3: TGTGCCAGCAGCTCCCGGGGGCATTTTGAAGCTTTCTTT. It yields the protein CASSSRGHFEAFF.

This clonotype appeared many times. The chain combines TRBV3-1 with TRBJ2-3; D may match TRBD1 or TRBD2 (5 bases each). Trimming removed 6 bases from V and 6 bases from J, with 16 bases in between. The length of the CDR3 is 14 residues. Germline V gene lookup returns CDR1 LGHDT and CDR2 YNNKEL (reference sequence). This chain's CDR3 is CASRWDGFDDTQYF. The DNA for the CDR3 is TGTGCCAGCAGGTGGGACGGATTCGACGATACGCAGTATTTT.

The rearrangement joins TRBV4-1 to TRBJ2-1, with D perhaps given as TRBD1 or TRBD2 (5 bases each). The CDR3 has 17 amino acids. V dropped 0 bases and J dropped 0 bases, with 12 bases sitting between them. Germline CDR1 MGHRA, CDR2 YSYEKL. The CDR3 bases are TGCGCCAGCAGCCAAGATTACGGGACGAGCTCCTACAATGAGCAGTTCTTC. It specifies CASSQDYGTSSYNEQFF.

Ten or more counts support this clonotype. In DNA, the CDR3 is TGCGCCAGCAGCCAGTACAGGGCTACTAATGAAAAACTGTTTTTT. This gives the protein CASSQYRATNEKLFF. The chain carries TRBV4-3 and TRBJ1-4, with D perhaps matching TRBD1 (6 bases). From germline, CDR1 is LGHNA and CDR2 YSLEER. Trimming stripped 3 bases from V and 2 bases from J, with 10 bases between. This CDR3 contains 15 residues.

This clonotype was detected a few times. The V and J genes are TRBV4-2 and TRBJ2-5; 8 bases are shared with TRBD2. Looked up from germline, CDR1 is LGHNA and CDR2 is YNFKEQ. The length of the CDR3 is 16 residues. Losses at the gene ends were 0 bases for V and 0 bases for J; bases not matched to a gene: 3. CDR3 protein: CASSQEGSGNQETQYF. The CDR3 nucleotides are TGTGCCAGCAGCCAAGAAGGTAGCGGGAACCAAGAGACCCAGTACTTC.

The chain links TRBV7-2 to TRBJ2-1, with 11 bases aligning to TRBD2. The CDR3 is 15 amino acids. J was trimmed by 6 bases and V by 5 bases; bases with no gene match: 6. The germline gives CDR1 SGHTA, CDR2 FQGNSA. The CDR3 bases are TGTGCCAGCAGCCGAACTAGCGGGGGACGCAATGAGCAGTTCTTC. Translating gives CASSRTSGGRNEQFF.

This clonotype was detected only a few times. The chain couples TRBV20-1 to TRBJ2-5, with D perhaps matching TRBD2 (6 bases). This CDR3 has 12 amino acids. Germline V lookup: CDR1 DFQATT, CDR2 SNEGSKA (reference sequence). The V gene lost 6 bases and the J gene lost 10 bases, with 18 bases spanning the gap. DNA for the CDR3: TGCAGTGCCCCTGGGACTCCCGAGGGCCAGTACTTC. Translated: CSAPGTPEGQYF.

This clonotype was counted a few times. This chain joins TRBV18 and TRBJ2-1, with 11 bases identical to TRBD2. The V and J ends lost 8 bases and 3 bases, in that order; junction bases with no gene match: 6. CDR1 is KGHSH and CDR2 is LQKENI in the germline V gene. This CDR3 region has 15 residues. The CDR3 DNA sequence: TGTGCCAGCACTACACTAGCGGGGGTCTACAATGAGCAGTTCTTC. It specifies CASTTLAGVYNEQFF.

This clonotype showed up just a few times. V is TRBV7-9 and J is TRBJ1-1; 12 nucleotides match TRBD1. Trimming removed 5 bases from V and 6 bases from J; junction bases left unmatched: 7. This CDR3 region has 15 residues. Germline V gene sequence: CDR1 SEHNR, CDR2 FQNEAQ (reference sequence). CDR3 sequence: CASSPWGTGGAEAFF. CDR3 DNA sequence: TGTGCCAGCAGCCCCTGGGGGACAGGGGGCGCTGAAGCTTTCTTT.

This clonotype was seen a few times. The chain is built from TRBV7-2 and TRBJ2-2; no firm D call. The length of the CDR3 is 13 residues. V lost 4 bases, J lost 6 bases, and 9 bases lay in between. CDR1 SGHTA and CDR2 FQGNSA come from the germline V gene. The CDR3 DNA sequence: TGTGCCAGCAGCTATTCTTGGCCCGGGGAGCTGTTTTTT. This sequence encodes CASSYSWPGELFF.

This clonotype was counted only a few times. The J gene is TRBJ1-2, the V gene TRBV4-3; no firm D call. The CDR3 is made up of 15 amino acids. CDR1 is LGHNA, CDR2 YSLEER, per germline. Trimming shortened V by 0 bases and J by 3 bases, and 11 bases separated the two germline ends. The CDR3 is CASSQDMTAYYGYTF. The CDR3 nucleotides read TGCGCCAGCAGCCAAGATATGACGGCTTACTATGGCTACACCTTC.

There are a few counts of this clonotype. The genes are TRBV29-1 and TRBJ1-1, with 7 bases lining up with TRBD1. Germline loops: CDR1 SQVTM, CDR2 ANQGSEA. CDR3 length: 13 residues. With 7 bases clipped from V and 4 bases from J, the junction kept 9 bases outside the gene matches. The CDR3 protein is CSAVGQPATEAFF. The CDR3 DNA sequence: TGCAGCGCCGTGGGACAGCCAGCCACTGAAGCTTTCTTT. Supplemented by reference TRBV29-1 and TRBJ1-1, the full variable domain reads SAVISQKPSRDICQRGTSLTIQCQVDSQVTMMFWYRQQPGQSLTLIATANQGSEATYESGFVIDKFPISRPNLTFSTLTVSNMSPEDSSIYLCSAVGQPATEAFFGQGTRLTVV.

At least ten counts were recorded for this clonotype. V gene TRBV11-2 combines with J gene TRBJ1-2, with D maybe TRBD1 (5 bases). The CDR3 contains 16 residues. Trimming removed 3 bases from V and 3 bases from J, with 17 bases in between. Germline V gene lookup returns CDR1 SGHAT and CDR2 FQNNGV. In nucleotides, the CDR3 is TGTGCCAGCAGCTTGACCCCTGGGGGGAGCGACTATGGCTACACCTTC. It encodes CASSLTPGGSDYGYTF.

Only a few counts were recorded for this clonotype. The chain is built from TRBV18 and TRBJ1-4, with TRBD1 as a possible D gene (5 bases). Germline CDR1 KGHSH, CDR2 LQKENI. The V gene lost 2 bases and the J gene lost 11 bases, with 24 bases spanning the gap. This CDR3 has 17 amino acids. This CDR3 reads CASSPALRAGAGGKLFF. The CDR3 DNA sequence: TGTGCCAGCTCACCAGCCCTAAGGGCCGGGGCCGGGGGGAAACTGTTTTTT.

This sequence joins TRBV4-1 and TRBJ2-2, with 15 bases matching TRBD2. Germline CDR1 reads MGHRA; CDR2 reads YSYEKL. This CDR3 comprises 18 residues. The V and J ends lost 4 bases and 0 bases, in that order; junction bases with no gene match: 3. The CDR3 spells CASSPRTSGGANTGELFF. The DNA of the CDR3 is TGCGCCAGCAGCCCACGGACTAGCGGGGGGGCGAACACCGGGGAGCTGTTTTTT.

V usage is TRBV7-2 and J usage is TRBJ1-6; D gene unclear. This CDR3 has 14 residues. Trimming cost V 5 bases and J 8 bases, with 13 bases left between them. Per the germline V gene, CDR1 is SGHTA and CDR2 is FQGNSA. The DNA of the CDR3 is TGTGCCAGCAGCCCGGGAATTATTTATTCACCCCTCCACTTT. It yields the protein CASSPGIIYSPLHF.

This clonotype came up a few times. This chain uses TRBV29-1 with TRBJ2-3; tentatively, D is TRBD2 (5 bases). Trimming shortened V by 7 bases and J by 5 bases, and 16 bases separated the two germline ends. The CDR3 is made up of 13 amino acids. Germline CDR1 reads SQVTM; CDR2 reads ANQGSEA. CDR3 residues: CSALDSVRDTQYF. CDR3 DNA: TGCAGCGCCCTGGATAGCGTTAGAGATACGCAGTATTTT.

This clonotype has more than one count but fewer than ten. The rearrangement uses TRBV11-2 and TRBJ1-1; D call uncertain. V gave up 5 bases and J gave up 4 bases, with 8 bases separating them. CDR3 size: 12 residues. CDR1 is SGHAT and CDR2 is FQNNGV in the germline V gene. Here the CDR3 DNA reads TGTGCCAGCAGCCCTAGTATCACTGAAGCTTTCTTT. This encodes CASSPSITEAFF.

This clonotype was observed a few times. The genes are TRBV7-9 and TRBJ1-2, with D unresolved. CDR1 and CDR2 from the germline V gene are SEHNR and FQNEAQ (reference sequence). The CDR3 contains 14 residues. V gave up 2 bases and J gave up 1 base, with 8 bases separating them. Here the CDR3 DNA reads TGTGCCAGCAGCTTAATTACAGTTAACTATGGCTACACCTTC. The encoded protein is CASSLITVNYGYTF.

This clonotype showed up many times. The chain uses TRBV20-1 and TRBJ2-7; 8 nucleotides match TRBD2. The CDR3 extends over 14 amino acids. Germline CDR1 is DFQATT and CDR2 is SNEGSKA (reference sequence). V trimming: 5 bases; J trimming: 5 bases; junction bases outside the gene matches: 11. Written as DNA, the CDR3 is TGCAGTGCTCCCCGGGAGGGCCGATTGGACGAGCAGTACTTC. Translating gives CSAPREGRLDEQYF.

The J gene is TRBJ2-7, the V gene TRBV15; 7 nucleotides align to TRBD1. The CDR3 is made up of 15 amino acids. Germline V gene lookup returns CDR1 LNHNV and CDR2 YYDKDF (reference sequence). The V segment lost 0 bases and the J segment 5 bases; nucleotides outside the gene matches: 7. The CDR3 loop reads CATSRDKGGFHEQYF. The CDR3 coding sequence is TGTGCCACCAGCAGAGATAAAGGGGGCTTTCACGAGCAGTACTTC.

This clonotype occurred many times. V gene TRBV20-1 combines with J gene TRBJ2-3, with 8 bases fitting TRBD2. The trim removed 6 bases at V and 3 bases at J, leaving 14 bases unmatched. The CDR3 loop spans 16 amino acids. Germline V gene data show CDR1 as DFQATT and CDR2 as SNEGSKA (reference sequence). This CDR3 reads CSATLKGGGRTDTQYF. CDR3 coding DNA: TGCAGTGCAACCCTAAAGGGGGGCGGGAGGACAGATACGCAGTATTTT.

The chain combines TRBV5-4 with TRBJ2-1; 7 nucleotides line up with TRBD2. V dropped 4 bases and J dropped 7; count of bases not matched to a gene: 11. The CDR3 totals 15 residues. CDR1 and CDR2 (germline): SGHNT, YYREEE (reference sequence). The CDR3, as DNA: TGTGCCAGCAGCACGACCGGACTAGTTGGTAATGAGCAGTTCTTC. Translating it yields CASSTTGLVGNEQFF.